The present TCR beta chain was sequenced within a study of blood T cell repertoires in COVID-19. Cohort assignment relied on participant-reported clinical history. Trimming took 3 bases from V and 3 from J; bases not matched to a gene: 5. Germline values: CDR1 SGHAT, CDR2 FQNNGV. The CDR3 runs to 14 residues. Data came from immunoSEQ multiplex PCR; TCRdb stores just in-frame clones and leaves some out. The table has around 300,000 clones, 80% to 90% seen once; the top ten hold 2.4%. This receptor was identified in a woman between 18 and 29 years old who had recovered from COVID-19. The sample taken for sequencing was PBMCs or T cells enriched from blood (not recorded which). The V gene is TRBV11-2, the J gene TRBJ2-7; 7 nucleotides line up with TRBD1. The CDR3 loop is CASSFRTGYYEQYF. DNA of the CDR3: TGTGCCAGCAGCTTTCGGACAGGCTACTACGAGCAGTACTTC.